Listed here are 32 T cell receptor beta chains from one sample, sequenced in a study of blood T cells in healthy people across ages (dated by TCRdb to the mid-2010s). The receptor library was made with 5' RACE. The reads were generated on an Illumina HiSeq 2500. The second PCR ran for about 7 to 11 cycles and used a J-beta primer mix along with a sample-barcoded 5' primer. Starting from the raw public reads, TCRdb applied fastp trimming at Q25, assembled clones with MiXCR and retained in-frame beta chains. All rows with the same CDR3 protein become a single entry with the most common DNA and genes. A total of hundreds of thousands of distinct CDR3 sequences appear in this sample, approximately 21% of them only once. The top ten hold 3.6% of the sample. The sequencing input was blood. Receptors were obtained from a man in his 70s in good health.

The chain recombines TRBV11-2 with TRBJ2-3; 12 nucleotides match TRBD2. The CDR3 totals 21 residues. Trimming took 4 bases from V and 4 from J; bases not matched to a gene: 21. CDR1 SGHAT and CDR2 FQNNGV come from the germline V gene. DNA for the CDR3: TGTGCCAGCAGCTACCTACAGTCCCGCACACGACTAGCGGGAGATGCAGATACGCAGTATTTT. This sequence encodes CASSYLQSRTRLAGDADTQYF.

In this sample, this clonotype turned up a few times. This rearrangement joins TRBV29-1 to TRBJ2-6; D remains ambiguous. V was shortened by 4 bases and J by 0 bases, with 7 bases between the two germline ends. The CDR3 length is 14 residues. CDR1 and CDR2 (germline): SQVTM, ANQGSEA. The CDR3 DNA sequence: TGCAGCGTTGCCCAGGCCTCTGGGGCCAACGTCCTGACTTTC. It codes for CSVAQASGANVLTF.

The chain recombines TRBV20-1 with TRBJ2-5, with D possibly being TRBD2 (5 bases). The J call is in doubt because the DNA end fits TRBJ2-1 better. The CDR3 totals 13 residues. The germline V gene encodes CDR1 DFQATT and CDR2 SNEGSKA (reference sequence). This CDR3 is CSARWRISNEQFF. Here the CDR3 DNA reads TGCAGTGCTAGATGGAGGATTTCCAATGAGCAGTTCTTC.

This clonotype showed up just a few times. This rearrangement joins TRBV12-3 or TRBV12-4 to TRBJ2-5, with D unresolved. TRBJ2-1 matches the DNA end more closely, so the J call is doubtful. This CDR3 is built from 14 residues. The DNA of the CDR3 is TGTGCCAGCCTCCCCGGCGTCCCGGGCGATGAGCAGTTCTTC. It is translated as CASLPGVPGDEQFF.

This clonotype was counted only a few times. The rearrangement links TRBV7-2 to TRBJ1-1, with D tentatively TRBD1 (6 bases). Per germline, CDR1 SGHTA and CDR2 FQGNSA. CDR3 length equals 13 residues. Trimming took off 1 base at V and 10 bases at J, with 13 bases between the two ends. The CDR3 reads CASSLGGGGGAFF. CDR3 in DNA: TGTGCCAGCAGCTTAGGGGGAGGGGGTGGAGCTTTCTTT.

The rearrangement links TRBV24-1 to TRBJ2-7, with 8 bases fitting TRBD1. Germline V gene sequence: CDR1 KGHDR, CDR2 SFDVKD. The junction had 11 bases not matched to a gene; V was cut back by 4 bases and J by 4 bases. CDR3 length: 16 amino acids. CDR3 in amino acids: CATSELPGTGIYEQYF. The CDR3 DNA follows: TGTGCCACCAGTGAGTTACCCGGGACAGGAATTTACGAGCAGTACTTC.

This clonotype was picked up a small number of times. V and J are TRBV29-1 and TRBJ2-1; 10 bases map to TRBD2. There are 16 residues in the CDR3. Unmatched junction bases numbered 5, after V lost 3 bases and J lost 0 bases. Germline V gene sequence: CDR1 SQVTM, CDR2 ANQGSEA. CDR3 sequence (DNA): TGCAGCGTTGACAGGACTAGCGGTAGCTCCTACAATGAGCAGTTCTTC. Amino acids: CSVDRTSGSSYNEQFF.

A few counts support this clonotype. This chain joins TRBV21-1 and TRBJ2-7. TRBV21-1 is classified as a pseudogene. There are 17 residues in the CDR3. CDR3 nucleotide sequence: TGTGCCAGCAGCAAATGGAGTCTTGACGGCAGAACCTACGAGCAGTACTTC. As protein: CASSKWSLDGRTYEQYF.

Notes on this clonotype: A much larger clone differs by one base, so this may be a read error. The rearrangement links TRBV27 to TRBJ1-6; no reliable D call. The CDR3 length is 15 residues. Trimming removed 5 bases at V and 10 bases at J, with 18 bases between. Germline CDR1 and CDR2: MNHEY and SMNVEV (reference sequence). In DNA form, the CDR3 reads TGTGCCAGCAGTCCCGGACTTTCGGGCGGCTCACCCCTCCACTTT. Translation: CASSPGLSGGSPLHF.

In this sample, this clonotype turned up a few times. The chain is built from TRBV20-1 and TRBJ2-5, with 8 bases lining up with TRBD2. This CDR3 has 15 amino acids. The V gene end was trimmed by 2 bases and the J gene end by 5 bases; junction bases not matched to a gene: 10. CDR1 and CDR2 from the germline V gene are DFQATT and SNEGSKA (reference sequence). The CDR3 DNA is TGCAGTGCTAGAAGACCGGGACTAGTCGTCGAGACCCAGTACTTC. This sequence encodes CSARRPGLVVETQYF.

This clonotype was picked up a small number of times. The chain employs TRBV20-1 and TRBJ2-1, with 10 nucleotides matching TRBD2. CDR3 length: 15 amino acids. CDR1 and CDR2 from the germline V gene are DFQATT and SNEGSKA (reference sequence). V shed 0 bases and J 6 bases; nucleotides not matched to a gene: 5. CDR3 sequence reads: CSAREVLAGANEQFF. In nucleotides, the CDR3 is TGCAGTGCTAGAGAGGTTCTAGCGGGAGCCAATGAGCAGTTCTTC.

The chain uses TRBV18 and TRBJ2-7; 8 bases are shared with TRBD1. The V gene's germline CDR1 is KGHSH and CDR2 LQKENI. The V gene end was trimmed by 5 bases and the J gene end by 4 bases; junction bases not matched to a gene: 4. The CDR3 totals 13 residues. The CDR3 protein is CASSSDREYEQYF. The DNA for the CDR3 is TGTGCCAGCTCATCGGACAGGGAGTACGAGCAGTACTTC.

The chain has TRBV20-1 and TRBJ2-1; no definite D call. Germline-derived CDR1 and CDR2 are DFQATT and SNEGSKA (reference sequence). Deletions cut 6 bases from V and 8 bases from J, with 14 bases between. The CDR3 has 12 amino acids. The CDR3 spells CSAPRLSDEQFF. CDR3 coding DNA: TGCAGTGCCCCTCGGCTCTCGGATGAGCAGTTCTTC.

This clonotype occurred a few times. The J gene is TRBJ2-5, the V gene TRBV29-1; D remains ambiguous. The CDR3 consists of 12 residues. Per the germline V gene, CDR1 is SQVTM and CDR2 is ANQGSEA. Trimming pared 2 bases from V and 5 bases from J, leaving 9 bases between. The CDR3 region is CSVESGSETQYF. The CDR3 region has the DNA TGCAGCGTTGAATCGGGTAGCGAGACCCAGTACTTC.

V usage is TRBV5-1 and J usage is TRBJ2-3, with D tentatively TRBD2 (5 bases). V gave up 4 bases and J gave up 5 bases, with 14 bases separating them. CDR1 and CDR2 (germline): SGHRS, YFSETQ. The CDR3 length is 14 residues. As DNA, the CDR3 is TGCGCCAGCAGCCACGGACCAGCGGAAGATACGCAGTATTTT. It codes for CASSHGPAEDTQYF. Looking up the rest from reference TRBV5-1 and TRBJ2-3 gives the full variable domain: KAGVTQTPRYLIKTRGQQVTLSCSPISGHRSVSWYQQTPGQGLQFLFEYFSETQRNKGNFPGRFSGRQFSNSRSEMNVSTLELGDSALYLCASSHGPAEDTQYFGPGTRLTVL.

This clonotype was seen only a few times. CDR3 loop: CASMGSQETQYF. The CDR3 DNA is TGTGCCAGCATGGGGAGCCAAGAGACCCAGTACTTC. This chain links TRBV2 with TRBJ2-5; D is perhaps TRBD2 (5 bases). Trimming pared 7 bases from V and 1 base from J, leaving 7 bases between. In germline, CDR1 is SNHLY, CDR2 FYNNEI. This CDR3 is 12 amino acids long.

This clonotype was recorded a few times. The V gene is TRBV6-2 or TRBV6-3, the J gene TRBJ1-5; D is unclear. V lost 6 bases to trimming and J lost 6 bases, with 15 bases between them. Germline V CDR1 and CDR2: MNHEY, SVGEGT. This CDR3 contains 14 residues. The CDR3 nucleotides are TGTGCCAGCAGCCGTGGATTTGAAGCTCAGCCCCAGCATTTT. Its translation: CASSRGFEAQPQHF.

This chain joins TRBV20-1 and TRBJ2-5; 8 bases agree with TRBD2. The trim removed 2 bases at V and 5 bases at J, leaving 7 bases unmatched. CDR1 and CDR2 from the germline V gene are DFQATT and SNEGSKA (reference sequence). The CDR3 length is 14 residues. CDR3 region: CSARRAGAGETQYF. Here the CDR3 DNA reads TGCAGTGCTAGAAGAGCGGGAGCGGGTGAGACCCAGTACTTC.

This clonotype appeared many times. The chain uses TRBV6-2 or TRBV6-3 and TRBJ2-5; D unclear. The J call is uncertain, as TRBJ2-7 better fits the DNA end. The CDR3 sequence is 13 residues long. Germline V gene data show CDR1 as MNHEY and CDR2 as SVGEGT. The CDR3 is CASNQQTPYEQYF. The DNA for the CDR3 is TGTGCCAGCAACCAACAGACTCCCTACGAGCAGTACTTC.

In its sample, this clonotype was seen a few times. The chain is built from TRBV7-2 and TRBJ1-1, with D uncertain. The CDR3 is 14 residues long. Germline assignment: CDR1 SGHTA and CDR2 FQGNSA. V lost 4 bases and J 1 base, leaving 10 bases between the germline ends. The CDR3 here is CASSSPGENTEAFF. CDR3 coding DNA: TGTGCCAGCAGCTCCCCCGGGGAGAACACTGAAGCTTTCTTT.

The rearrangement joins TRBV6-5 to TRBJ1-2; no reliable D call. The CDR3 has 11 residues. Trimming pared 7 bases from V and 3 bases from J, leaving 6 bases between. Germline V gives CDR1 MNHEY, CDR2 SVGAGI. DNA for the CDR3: TGTGCCAGCACCCGGGACTATGGCTACACCTTC. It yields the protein CASTRDYGYTF.

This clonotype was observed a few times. The CDR3 nucleotides are TGCGCCAGCAGCTCGGCCGGGACTAGCGGGATCTACAATGAGCAGTTCTTC. This sequence encodes CASSSAGTSGIYNEQFF. This chain connects TRBV5-1 to TRBJ2-1; 13 nucleotides agree with TRBD2. Looked up from germline, CDR1 is SGHRS and CDR2 is YFSETQ. Unmatched junction bases numbered 6, after V lost 3 bases and J lost 3 bases. CDR3 length: 17 amino acids.

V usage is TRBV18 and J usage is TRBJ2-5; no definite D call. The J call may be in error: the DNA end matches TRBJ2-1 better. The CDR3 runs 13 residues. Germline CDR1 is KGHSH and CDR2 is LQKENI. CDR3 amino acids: CASSPGLQETQFF. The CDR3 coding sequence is TGTGCCAGCTCACCAGGGCTACAAGAGACCCAGTTCTTC.

For the CDR3, the DNA is TGTGCCCGAAATTCCAGGGTCGCCTACGAGCAGTACTTC. Protein: CARNSRVAYEQYF. This chain joins TRBV6-6 and TRBJ2-7, with D perhaps matching TRBD1 (5 bases). V gave up 11 bases and J gave up 2 bases, with 16 bases separating them. Germline assignment: CDR1 MNHNY and CDR2 SVGAGI (reference sequence). The CDR3 is 13 amino acids.

This chain's CDR3 is CASSFLFDGVAGANVLTF. CDR3 DNA sequence: TGTGCCAGCAGTTTTCTTTTCGATGGGGTAGCTGGGGCCAACGTCCTGACTTTC. The rearrangement joins TRBV28 to TRBJ2-6; no definite D call. Deletions cut 3 bases from V and 2 bases from J, with 17 bases between. This CDR3 is built from 18 residues. Germline CDR1 reads MDHEN; CDR2 reads SYDVKM.

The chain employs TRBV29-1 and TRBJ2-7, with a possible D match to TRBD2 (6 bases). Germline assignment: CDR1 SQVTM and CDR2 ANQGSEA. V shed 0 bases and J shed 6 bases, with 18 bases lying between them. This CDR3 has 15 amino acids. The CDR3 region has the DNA TGCAGCGTTGAAGATAGGGAAGCTAGCGTCGGCGAGCAGTACTTC. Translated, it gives CSVEDREASVGEQYF.

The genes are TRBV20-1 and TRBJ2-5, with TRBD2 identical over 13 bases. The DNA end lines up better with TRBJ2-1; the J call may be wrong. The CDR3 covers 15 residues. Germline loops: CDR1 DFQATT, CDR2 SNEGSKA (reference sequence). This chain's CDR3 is CSARGGLAGEDEQFF. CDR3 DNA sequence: TGCAGTGCTAGAGGCGGACTAGCGGGAGAGGATGAGCAGTTCTTC.

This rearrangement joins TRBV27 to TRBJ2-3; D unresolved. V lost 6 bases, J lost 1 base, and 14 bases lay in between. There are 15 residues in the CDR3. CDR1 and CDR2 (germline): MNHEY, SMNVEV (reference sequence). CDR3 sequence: CASSPSTTGTDTQYF. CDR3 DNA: TGTGCCAGCAGCCCCTCGACAACAGGCACAGATACGCAGTATTTT.

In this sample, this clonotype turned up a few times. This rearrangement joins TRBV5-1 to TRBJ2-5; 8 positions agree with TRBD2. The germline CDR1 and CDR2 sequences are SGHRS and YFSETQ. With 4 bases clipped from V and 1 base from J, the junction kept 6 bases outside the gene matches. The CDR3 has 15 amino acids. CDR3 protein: CASSRSTSGQETQYF. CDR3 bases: TGCGCCAGCAGCAGATCTACTAGCGGCCAAGAGACCCAGTACTTC.

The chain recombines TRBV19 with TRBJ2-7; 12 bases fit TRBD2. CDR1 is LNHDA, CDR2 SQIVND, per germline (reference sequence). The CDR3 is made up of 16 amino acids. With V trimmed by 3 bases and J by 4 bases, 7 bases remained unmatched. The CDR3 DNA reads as TGTGCCAGTAGTATGTACCGGACTAGCGGGGATTACGAGCAGTACTTC. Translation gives CASSMYRTSGDYEQYF.

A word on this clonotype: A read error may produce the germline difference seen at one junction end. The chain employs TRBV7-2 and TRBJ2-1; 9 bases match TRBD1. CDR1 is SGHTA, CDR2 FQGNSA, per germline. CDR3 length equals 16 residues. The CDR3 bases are TGTGCCAGCAGGTTAGAGGGGACAGGGAGGTACAATGAGCAGTTCTTC. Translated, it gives CASRLEGTGRYNEQFF.

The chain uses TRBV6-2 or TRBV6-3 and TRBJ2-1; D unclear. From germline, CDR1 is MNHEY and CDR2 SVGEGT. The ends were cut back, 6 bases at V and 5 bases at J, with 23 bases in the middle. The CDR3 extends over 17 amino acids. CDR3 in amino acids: CASSPSRINRGHNEQFF. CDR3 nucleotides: TGTGCCAGCAGCCCTTCCCGTATCAATCGAGGCCACAATGAGCAGTTCTTC.